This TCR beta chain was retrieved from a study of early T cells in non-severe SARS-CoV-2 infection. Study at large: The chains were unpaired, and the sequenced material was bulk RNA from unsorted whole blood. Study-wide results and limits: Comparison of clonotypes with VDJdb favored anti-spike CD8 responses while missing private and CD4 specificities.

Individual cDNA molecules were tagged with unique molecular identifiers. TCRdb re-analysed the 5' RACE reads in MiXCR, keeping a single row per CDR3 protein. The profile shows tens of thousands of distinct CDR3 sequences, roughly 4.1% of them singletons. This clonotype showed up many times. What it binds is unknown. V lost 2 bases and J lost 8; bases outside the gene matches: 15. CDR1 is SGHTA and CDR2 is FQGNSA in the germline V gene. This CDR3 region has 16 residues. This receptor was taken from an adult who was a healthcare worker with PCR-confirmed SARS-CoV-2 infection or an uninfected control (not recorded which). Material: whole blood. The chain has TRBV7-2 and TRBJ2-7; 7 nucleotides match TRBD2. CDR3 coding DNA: TGTGCCAGCAGCTTACATCCCGGTACTAGCGATTCAAAGCAGTACTTC. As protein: CASSLHPGTSDSKQYF.